This T cell receptor (beta chain) was sequenced for a study of cytomegalovirus exposure and HLA in healthy donors. As for the study in general: Earlier findings included 117 million unique TCR beta sequences obtained from 150 million to 200 million T cells. Most genotyped donors, over 70% of some 400, had Caucasian-associated genetic ancestry.

The PCR made use of 60 Vbeta and 13 Jbeta primers. Profiled with immunoSEQ multiplex PCR; TCRdb holds only in-frame clones, not every one. This listing includes 100,000 to 150,000 clones. Germline lookup yields CDR1 SGHAT and CDR2 FQNNGV. The trim removed 7 bases at V and 1 base at J, leaving 6 bases unmatched. The CDR3 has 14 residues. Overall study results and limits: The study labeled under 200 TCR beta chains cytomegalovirus-associated. Both high specificity and high sensitivity reportedly marked the classifier's diagnosis of cytomegalovirus status.

Note on this clone: Its antigen remains unidentified.

The TCR originated in a man younger than 35 in good health and CMV-seronegative. This sequence joins TRBV11-2 and TRBJ1-1, with 7 bases aligning to TRBD1. The specimen was PBMCs. This CDR3 is CASKLGTANTEAFF. In nucleotides, the CDR3 is TGTGCCAGCAAGCTTGGGACAGCGAACACTGAAGCTTTCTTT.